A selection of T cell receptor beta chains follows, all from one sample in a study of T-cell reconstitution after alpha-beta-depleted transplantation in children. A single record per CDR3 protein comes from TCRdb applying MiXCR to the PCR reads. The sample includes about 130,000 distinct CDR3 sequences, about 9.5% seen only once; the top ten take about 24%. Sequencing used PBMCs, mostly from graft donor cells, obtained 180 days after TCRalphabeta/CD19-depleted stem cell transplant. The receptor set was obtained from a girl in the first two years of life who had a stem cell transplant for combined immunodeficiency, so the T cells may come from the graft donor. Each CDR3 is given with its conserved first and last residue. The order of the fields is CDR3 protein, J gene, clone size, D gene, V gene. The D gene is left open where the match is weak. Clone sizes are given selectively: once, few, many, or a class where the clone is expanded.

CASSQTSGRAHEQFF TRBJ2-1 NA TRBD2 TRBV11-2
CSVHRRGQETQYF TRBJ2-5 NA TRBD2 TRBV29-1
CAISPSSWREEYEQYF TRBJ2-7 many TRBD2 TRBV10-3
CASSLASLRRAPAYEQYF TRBJ2-7 few NA TRBV7-2
CASSLGDGEQYF TRBJ2-7 many NA TRBV5-6
CSVEGQGVQETQYF TRBJ2-5 NA NA TRBV29-1
CASSRDFYEQYF TRBJ2-7 few NA TRBV7-9
CASSLGAGGPEFDEQFF TRBJ2-1 NA TRBD2 TRBV11-1
CASRGQGSQPQHF TRBJ1-5 many TRBD1 TRBV12-3/TRBV12-4
CSARRGVNTGELFF TRBJ2-2 NA TRBD2 TRBV20-1
CASSPWRTSGGYEQYF TRBJ2-7 few NA TRBV21-1
CASSYLPGEAYF TRBJ2-5 few NA TRBV12-3/TRBV12-4
CAVSPGRGSTDTQYF TRBJ2-3 few NA TRBV10-3
CATSRDISGSWGPTDTQYF TRBJ2-3 few TRBD2 TRBV15
CASSPYRDQPQHF TRBJ1-5 few NA TRBV12-3/TRBV12-4
CASSLGQRISDTDTQYF TRBJ2-3 few NA TRBV11-1
CSASGQGNTGELFF TRBJ2-2 many TRBD1 TRBV20-1
CSSSRGGGGANVLTF TRBJ2-6 NA NA TRBV11-3
CSASLAGGITDTQYF TRBJ2-3 many TRBD2 TRBV20-1
CASSWDRVSSGYTF TRBJ1-2 many TRBD1 TRBV5-1
CASSLRDSLAYGYTF TRBJ1-2 few TRBD1 TRBV27
CASRPSGRPFLEQYF TRBJ2-7 few TRBD2 TRBV3-1
CASIRGGHSTDTQYF TRBJ2-3 NA NA TRBV28
CASSAEQGRLYTPKYF TRBJ2-7 NA NA TRBV7-6
CSANLIAVRTDTQYF TRBJ2-3 NA NA TRBV20-1
CASSLARAGGLQTQYF TRBJ2-5 NA TRBD2 TRBV7-2
CASSLPTGGVYEQYF TRBJ2-7 NA TRBD1 TRBV12-3/TRBV12-4
CAWSSGKDQPQHF TRBJ1-5 NA NA TRBV30